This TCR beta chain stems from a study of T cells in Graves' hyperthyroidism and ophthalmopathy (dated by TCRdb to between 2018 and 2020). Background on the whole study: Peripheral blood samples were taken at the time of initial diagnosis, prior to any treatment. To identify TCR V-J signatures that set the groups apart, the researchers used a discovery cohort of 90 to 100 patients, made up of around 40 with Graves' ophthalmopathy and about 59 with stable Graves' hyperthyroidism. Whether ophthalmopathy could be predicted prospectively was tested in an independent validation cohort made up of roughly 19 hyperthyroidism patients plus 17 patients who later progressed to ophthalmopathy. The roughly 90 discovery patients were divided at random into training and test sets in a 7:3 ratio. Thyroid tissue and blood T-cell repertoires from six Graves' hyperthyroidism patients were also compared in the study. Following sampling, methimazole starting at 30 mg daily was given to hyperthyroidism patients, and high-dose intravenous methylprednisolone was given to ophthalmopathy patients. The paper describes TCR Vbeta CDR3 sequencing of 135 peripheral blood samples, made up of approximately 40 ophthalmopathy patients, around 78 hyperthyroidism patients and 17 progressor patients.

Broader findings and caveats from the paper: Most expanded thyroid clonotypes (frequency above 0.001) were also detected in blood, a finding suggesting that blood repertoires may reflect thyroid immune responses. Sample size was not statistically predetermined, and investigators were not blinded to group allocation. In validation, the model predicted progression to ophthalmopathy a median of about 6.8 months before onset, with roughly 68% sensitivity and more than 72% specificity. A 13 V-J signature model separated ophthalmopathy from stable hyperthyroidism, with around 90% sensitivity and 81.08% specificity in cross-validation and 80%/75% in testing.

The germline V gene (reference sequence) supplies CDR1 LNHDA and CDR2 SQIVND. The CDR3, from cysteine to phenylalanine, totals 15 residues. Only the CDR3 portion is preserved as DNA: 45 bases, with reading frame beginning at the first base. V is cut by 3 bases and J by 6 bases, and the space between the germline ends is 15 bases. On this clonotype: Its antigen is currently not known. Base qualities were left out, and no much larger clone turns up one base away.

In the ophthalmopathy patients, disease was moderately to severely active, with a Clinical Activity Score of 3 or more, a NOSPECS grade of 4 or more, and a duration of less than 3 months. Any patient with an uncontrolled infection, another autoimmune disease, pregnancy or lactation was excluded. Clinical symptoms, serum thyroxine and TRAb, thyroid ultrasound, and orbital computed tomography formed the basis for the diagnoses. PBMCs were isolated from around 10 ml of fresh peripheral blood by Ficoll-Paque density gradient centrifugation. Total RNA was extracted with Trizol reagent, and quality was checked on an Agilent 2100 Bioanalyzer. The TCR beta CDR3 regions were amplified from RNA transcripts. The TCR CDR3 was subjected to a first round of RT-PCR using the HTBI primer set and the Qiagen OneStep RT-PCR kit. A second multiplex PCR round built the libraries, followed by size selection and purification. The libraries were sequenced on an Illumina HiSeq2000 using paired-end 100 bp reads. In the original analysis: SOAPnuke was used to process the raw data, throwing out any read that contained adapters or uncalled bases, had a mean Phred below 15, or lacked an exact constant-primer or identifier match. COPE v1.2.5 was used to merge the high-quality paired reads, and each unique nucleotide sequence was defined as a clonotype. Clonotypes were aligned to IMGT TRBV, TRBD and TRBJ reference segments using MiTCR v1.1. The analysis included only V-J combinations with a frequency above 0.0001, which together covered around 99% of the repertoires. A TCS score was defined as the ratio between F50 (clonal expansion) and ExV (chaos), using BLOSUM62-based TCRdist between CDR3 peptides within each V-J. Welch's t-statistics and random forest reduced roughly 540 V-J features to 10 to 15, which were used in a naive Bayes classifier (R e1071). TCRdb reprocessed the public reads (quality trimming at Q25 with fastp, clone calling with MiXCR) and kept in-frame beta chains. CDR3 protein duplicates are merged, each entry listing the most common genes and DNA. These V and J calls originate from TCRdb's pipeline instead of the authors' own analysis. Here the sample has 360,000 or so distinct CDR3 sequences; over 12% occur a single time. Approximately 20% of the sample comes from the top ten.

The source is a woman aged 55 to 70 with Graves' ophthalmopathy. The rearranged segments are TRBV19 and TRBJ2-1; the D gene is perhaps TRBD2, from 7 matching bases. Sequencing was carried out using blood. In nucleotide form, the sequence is TGTGCCAGTAGTATCCCGGTGGGGGGGGCCAATGAGCAGTTCTTC. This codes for CASSIPVGGANEQFF.